The 8 T cell receptor beta chains below all came from one sample that was sequenced in a study of beta chain features in type 1 diabetes. Sequencing targeted expressed TCRB transcripts, as all isolated RNA had been reverse transcribed. Clones were sequenced by immunoSEQ multiplex PCR, and TCRdb holds only the in-frame ones, with some missing. The repertoire holds about 660,000 clones, with over 12% as singletons. Whole-study findings and limits: Shortening that was moderate but significant affected the TCRB CDR3s of Type 1 diabetes patients in all four CD4+ subsets.

These receptors are not linked to any known antigen. The sequenced sample was naive CD4+ T cells from blood. These receptors originate from a man aged 18-30 years with type 1 diabetes.

This clone turned up a few times. The gene calls are TRBV27 and TRBJ1-3; perhaps TRBD1 as D (5 bases). Germline V gene lookup returns CDR1 MNHEY and CDR2 SMNVEV (reference sequence). Trimming took off 5 bases at V and 0 bases at J, with 11 bases between the two ends. The length of the CDR3 is 15 residues. CDR3 sequence (DNA): TGTGCCAGCAGTCCCCTGACAGTCTCTGGAAACACCATATATTTT. It is translated as CASSPLTVSGNTIYF.

This clone was counted between two and nine times. The gene calls are TRBV18 and TRBJ2-5; D is unclear. This CDR3 is 15 amino acids long. Germline V CDR1 and CDR2: KGHSH, LQKENI. V lost 4 bases to trimming and J lost 1 base, with 13 bases between them. CDR3 amino acids: CASSQMAWGQETQYF. The CDR3 bases are TGTGCCAGCTCACAGATGGCCTGGGGCCAAGAGACCCAGTACTTC.

The chain recombines TRBV14 with TRBJ2-3; 8 bases agree with TRBD1. The junction had 3 bases not matched to a gene; V was cut back by 1 base and J by 3 bases. Germline V gene lookup returns CDR1 SGHDN and CDR2 FVKESK. The CDR3 runs 15 residues. CDR3: CASSQGGQGTDTQYF. CDR3 coding DNA: TGTGCCAGCAGCCAAGGAGGACAGGGAACAGATACGCAGTATTTT.

The V and J genes are TRBV7-9 and TRBJ1-5, with 7 positions matching TRBD1. V lost 5 bases to trimming and J lost 2 bases; unmatched junction nucleotides: 6. In germline, CDR1 is SEHNR, CDR2 FQNEAQ (reference sequence). The CDR3 has 15 amino acids. The CDR3 nucleotides are TGTGCCAGCAGCCCCCAGGGGGGCGGCAATCAGCCCCAGCATTTT. Protein sequence: CASSPQGGGNQPQHF.

This chain joins TRBV6-1 and TRBJ1-2; a possible D gene is TRBD1 (5 bases). Per germline, CDR1 MNHNS and CDR2 SASEGT. This CDR3 spans 15 amino acids. Trimming pared 1 base from V and 5 bases from J, leaving 14 bases between. CDR3 coding DNA: TGTGCCAGCAGTGAAGTTGGGGCGTCCCAGTATGGCTACACCTTC. Amino acid sequence: CASSEVGASQYGYTF.

The rearrangement uses TRBV10-2 and TRBJ2-3; no clear D. Looked up from germline, CDR1 is WSHSY and CDR2 is SAAADI. Trimming left V 7 bases short and J 6 bases short, with 5 bases between. The CDR3 totals 10 residues. CDR3 protein: CASNGDTQYF. The CDR3 coding sequence is TGCGCCAGCAACGGGGATACGCAGTATTTT.

The genes are TRBV7-2 and TRBJ2-7; D assignment may be TRBD1 or TRBD2 (5 bases each). This CDR3 spans 15 amino acids. Per germline, CDR1 SGHTA and CDR2 FQGNSA. V gave up 2 bases and J gave up 2 bases, with 13 bases separating them. CDR3 DNA: TGTGCCAGCAGCTTAATTGGGGGAGTCCCCTACGAGCAGTACTTC. Translated: CASSLIGGVPYEQYF.

The CDR3 region is CASSLMGGRTDTQYF. The DNA of the CDR3 is TGTGCCAGCAGCTTAATGGGCGGGCGGACGGATACGCAGTATTTT. The chain combines TRBV7-2 with TRBJ2-3; D possibly corresponds to TRBD2 (5 bases). Between the trimmed V and J ends, which lost 2 bases and 6 bases, there was a span of 15 bases. The CDR3 spans 15 residues. Germline assignment: CDR1 SGHTA and CDR2 FQGNSA.